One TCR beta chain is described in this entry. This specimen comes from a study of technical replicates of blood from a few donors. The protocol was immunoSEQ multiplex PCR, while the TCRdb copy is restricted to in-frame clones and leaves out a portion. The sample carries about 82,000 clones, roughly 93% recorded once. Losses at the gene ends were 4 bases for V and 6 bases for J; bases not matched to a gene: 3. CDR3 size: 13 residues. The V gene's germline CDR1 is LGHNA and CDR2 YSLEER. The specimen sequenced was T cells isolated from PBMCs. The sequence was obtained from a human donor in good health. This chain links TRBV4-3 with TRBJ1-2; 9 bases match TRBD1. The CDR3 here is CASSRDRADGYTF. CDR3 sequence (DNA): TGCGCCAGCAGCCGGGACAGGGCTGATGGCTACACCTTC.